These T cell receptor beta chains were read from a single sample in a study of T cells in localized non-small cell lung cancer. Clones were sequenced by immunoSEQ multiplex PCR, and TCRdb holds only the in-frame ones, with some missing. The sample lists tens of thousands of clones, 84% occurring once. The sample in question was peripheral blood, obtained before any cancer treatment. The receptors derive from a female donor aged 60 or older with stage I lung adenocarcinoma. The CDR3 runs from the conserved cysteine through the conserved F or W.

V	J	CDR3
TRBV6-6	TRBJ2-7	CASRLAGATYEQYF
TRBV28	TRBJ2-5	CASSLSTQGQETQYF
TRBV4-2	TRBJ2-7	CASTRTTTGAGEQYF
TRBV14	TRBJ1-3	CASSQDRLRTVSGNTIYF
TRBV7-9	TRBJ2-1	CASSFSGRRYNEQFF
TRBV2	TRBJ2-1	CASSDRASYNEQFF
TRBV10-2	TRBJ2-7	CASSVSYEQYF
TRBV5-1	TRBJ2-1	CASSLELAGGGDEQFF
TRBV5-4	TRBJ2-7	CASSSPSGSYEQYF
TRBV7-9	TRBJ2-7	CASSLSYEQYF
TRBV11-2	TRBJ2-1	CASSHLGGLAVPYNEQFF
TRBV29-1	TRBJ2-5	CSVGDTGETQYF
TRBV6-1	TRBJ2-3	CASSVLYSGGASDTQYF
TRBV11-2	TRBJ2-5	CASSLIGGAKTQYF
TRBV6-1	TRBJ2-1	CASSESERGNEQFF
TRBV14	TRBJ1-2	CASSQDQYGYTF
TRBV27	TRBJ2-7	CASSNTLAGSYEQYF
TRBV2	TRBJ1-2	CASSDRGYTF
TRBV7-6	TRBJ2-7	CASSPGGQREQYF
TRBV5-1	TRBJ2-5	CASREDRDGETQYF
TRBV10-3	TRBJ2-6	CAISASLPGSGANVLTF
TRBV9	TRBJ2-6	CASSVDSGANVLTF
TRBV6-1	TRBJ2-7	CASSEVGGAPGEQYF
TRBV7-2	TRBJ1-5	CASSPRTGSNQPQHF
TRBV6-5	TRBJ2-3	CASSSRQGDTQYF
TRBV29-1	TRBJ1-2	CSVQTALNYGYTF
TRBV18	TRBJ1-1	CASSTGQGAVAFF
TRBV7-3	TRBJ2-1	CASSLGGTSGYNEQFF
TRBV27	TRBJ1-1	CASRSFLRQVNTEAFF
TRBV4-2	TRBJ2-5	CASSQEPSGGAGETQYF
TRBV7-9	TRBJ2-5	CASSPSGLAGGRETQYF
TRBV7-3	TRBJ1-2	CASSPASGQGASGYTF
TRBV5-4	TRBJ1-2	CASSLEVSGRSYTF
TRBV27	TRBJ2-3	CASSFGHRTGGTDTQYF
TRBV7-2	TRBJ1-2	CASSLLLGRGPGGYTF
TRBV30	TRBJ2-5	CAWIDTLLAGGLGTQYF
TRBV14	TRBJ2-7	CASSQVAGGGEQYF
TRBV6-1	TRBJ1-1	CASISKGNTEAFF
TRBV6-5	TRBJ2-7	CASSYGQGGYEQYF
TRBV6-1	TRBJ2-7	CASSEGTGGFYEQYF
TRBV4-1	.	CASSQEGSGGPYEQYF
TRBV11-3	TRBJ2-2	CASSLGDYSQNTGELFF
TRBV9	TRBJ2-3	CASSDSGTPGDTQYF
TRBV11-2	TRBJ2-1	CASSSPGLAHNEQFF
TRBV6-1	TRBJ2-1	CASSTGTSGYNEQFF
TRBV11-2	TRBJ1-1	CASSLGTAHNTEAFF
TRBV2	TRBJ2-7	CASSELTSGEQYF
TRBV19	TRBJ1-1	CASSRDRNTEAFF
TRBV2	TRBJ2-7	CATFERGEQYF
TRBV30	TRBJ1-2	CAWSEQPLGGYTF
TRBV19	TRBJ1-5	CASSQGGQPQHF
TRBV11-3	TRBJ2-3	CASSSTTSSNTQYF
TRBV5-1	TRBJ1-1	CASSLTNLNTEAFF
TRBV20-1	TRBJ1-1	CSASVRTEAFF
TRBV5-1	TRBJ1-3	CASSPSPGTRSGNTIYF
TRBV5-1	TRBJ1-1	CASSRWTGENTEAFF
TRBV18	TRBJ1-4	CASSLHRGQGNEKLFF
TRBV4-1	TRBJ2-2	CASSQAWGAGELFF
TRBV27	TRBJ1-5	CASRNRGGQPQHF
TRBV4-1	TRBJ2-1	CASSQTGVVFNEQFF